The clone carrying this T cell receptor (beta chain) occurred many times. The data were taken from a study of T cell repertoires in cytomegalovirus infection. In germline, CDR1 is KGHDR, CDR2 SFDVKD. Trimming removed 3 bases from V and 6 bases from J, with 11 bases in between. The length of the CDR3 is 14 residues. TCRdb called the reads again in MiXCR, with one record for every CDR3 protein. The sample has about 180,000 distinct CDR3 sequences, approximately 14% seen once. This clonotype was obtained from a human donor in good health (CMV status not recorded). Some clones in this sample may be carry-over from other donors' samples. The sample was PBMCs. The genes are TRBV24-1 and TRBJ2-1; D possibly corresponds to TRBD1 (6 bases). DNA for the CDR3: TGTGCCACCAGTGATATCGGACAGACCAATGAGCAGTTCTTC. Protein: CATSDIGQTNEQFF.